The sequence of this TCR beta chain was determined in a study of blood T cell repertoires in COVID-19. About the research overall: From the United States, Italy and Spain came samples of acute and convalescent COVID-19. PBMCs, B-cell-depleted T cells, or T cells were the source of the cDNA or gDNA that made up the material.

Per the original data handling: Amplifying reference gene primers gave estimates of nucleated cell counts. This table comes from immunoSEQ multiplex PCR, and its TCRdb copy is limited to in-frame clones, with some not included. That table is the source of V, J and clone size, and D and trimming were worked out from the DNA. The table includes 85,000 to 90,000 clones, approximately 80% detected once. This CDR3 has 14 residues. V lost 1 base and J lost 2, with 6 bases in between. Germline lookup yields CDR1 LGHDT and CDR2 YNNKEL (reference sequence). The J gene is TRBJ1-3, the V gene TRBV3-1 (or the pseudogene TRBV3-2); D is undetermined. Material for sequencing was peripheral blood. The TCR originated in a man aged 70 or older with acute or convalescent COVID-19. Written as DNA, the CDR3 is TGTGCCAGCAGCCAAGCCGGGACTGGAAACACCATATATTTT. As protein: CASSQAGTGNTIYF.